The 2 T cell receptor beta chains presented below share a single source sample, sequenced in a study of cytomegalovirus exposure and HLA in healthy donors. Primers: 60 Vbeta forward and 13 Jbeta reverse. The method was immunoSEQ multiplex PCR; TCRdb's version includes in-frame clones alone and lacks a portion of them. In the table there are roughly 100,000 clones, almost 80% of which are singletons. The sample comprised PBMCs. All receptors derive from a man in his forties or fifties in good health and CMV-seropositive.

This chain links TRBV5-1 with TRBJ2-1, with 13 nucleotides matching TRBD2. The CDR3 totals 16 residues. Unmatched junction bases numbered 7, after V lost 5 bases and J lost 5 bases. Germline V CDR1 and CDR2: SGHRS, YFSETQ. CDR3 coding DNA: TGCGCCAGCAGTTTACTACTAGCGGGGGGGAACAATGAGCAGTTCTTC. This gives the protein CASSLLLAGGNNEQFF.

The chain couples TRBV28 to TRBJ1-5; D uncertain. Germline V gene lookup returns CDR1 MDHEN and CDR2 SYDVKM. V was cut by 2 bases and J by 7 bases, with 6 bases left in between. The CDR3 runs to 12 residues. Here the CDR3 DNA reads TGTGCCAGCAGTTTACCCCTCCAGCCCCAGCATTTT. It specifies CASSLPLQPQHF.